The 2 T cell receptor beta chains given below trace back to one sample, sequenced in a study of blood T cell repertoires in COVID-19. Measured with immunoSEQ multiplex PCR; TCRdb has only the in-frame clones, and not every one. The data hold roughly 80,000 clones, with around 80% observed a single time. Material for sequencing was peripheral blood. The receptors were gathered from a woman aged 55-75 years with acute or convalescent COVID-19.

The rearrangement joins TRBV19 to TRBJ2-7, with TRBD1 matching 10 bases. V trimming: 3 bases; J trimming: 4 bases; junction bases outside the gene matches: 6. CDR1 and CDR2 from the germline V gene are LNHDA and SQIVND (reference sequence). The CDR3 spans 15 residues. The CDR3 sequence: CASSIPPGQGYEQYF. DNA for the CDR3: TGTGCCAGTAGTATTCCCCCGGGACAGGGGTACGAGCAGTACTTC.

The rearrangement joins TRBV5-1 to TRBJ1-6, with D hard to call. The V end was cut by 8 bases, the J end by 10 bases, with 7 bases between. CDR1 and CDR2 from the germline V gene are SGHRS and YFSETQ. The CDR3 runs 10 residues. The CDR3 coding sequence is TGCGCCAGTTCGGTGTCACCCCTCCACTTT. Protein sequence: CASSVSPLHF.